This is a list of T cell receptor beta chains from one sample in a study of persistence of HIV-infected CD4 T cells. Data came from immunoSEQ multiplex PCR; TCRdb stores just in-frame clones and leaves some out. Counted here are about 20,000 clones, about 84% occurring once; the ten biggest clones make up 6.8%. Antigen specificity for these receptors is unknown. The specimen comprised CD4+ T cells sorted from PBMCs after 18-hour stimulation, sampled from a patient who received antiretroviral therapy. These receptor sequences come from an adult man with HIV who was CMV-seropositive. The CDR3 runs from the conserved cysteine through the conserved F or W. The D gene is left open where the match is weak. For some rows the clone size is stated as once, few or many, or as a class when expanded; others skip it.

>TRBV5-1|TRBD1|NA|TRBJ1-1
TGCGCCAGCAGGGGCGGATTTAGGACAGGGGTGCGGGAGCGGACTGAAGCTTTCTTT
CASRGGFRTGVRERTEAFF
>TRBV3-1/TRBV3-2|TRBD2|NA|TRBJ2-2
TGTGCCAGCAGCCTCCTGGGGGTTACTAGCGGTCCCGGGGAGCTGTTTTTT
CASSLLGVTSGPGELFF
>TRBV6-5|TRBD1|NA|TRBJ1-4
TGTGCCAGCCATAGCCAGGGGGCGCATGAAAAACTGTTTTTT
CASHSQGAHEKLFF
>TRBV19|NA|NA|TRBJ1-5
TGTGCCAGTAACGACCCCCCGTGGCCCCAGCATTTT
CASNDPPWPQHF
>TRBV27|NA|NA|TRBJ1-1
TGTGCCAGCAGTTTATATAGTCTCACTGAAGCTTTCTTT
CASSLYSLTEAFF
>TRBV5-8|TRBD2|once|TRBJ2-2
TGTGCCAGCAGCCGGACTAGCGGGGGGGAGCTGTTTTTT
CASSRTSGGELFF
>TRBV7-9|NA|NA|TRBJ1-5
TGTGCCAGCAGCTCCGGCGGAGCACATCAGCCCCAGCATTTT
CASSSGGAHQPQHF
>TRBV6-5|NA|NA|TRBJ2-7
TGTGCCAGCAGTTCTACCTACGAGCAGTACTTC
CASSSTYEQYF
>TRBV14|NA|NA|TRBJ1-1
TGTGCCAGCAGCCAGGGGAGGAACACTGAAGCTTTCTTT
CASSQGRNTEAFF
>TRBV5-1|NA|NA|TRBJ2-3
TGCGCCAGCAGCTTGGAAGGGACGTGGGGCACAGATACGCAGTATTTT
CASSLEGTWGTDTQYF
>TRBV9|NA|few|TRBJ2-3
TGTGCCAGCAGCGGCCTCCCTGCTGTAGGCACAGATACGCAGTATTTT
CASSGLPAVGTDTQYF
>TRBV6-5|NA|once|TRBJ1-2
TGTGCCAGCACGGCAGGCCAGTACTATGGCTACACCTTC
CASTAGQYYGYTF
>TRBV9|TRBD1|NA|TRBJ1-2
TGTGCCAGCAGCGTAGAGGAACAGGGGGACTATGGCTACACCTTC
CASSVEEQGDYGYTF
>TRBV6-5|NA|NA|TRBJ1-5
TGTGCCAGCAGCATTAGTACCAATCAGCCCCAGCATTTT
CASSISTNQPQHF
>TRBV2|NA|NA|TRBJ1-1
TGTGCCAGCAGTCGAGTCAGGGGTGGAACTGAAGCTTTCTTT
CASSRVRGGTEAFF
>TRBV7-2|NA|NA|TRBJ2-3
TGTGCCAGCAGCCCACTAGCCGGGGGGCCTCGAAGCACAGATACGCAGTATTTT
CASSPLAGGPRSTDTQYF
>TRBV30|NA|NA|TRBJ2-5
TGTGCCTGGAGTGCCGCTGGGGGGCCAGGTGGGACCCAGTACTTC
CAWSAAGGPGGTQYF
>TRBV9|NA|NA|TRBJ2-7
TGTGCCAGCAGCGTAGAGGCGAGGTCTGGGCAGTACTTC
CASSVEARSGQYF
>TRBV7-9|NA|NA|TRBJ1-4
TGTGCCAGCAGCTTCTCCAACGCGGGTGCAACTAATGAAAAACTGTTTTTT
CASSFSNAGATNEKLFF
>TRBV19|TRBD1|NA|TRBJ1-1
TGTGCCAGTAGTACCCGACAGGGGAACACTGAAGCTTTCTTT
CASSTRQGNTEAFF
>TRBV19|NA|NA|TRBJ2-3
TGTGCCAGTAGTACAGGGTTGGAGTCCCTTCAACGGGATTTT
CASSTGLESLQRDF
>TRBV19|TRBD1|NA|TRBJ1-1
TGTGCCACCTCGGGACAGATGAACACTGAAGCTTTCTTT
CATSGQMNTEAFF
>TRBV3-1/TRBV3-2|TRBD1|NA|TRBJ1-1
TGTGCCAGCAGCCAAGGAGGACAGGCTACCCTTACTGAAGCTTTCTTT
CASSQGGQATLTEAFF
>TRBV12-5|TRBD1|NA|TRBJ2-3
TGTGCTAGTGCCCTCGGACAGGGCCCTCGGAAAGATACGCAGTATTTT
CASALGQGPRKDTQYF
>TRBV2|NA|NA|TRBJ1-1
TGTGCCAGCAGCCCCAGGGCGGACACTGAAGCTTTCTTT
CASSPRADTEAFF
>TRBV7-9|TRBD1|NA|TRBJ2-2
TGTGCCAGCAGAGGGACAGGGCGAGGGGAGCTGTTTTTT
CASRGTGRGELFF
>TRBV2|TRBD2|NA|TRBJ2-6
TGTGCCAGCAGCGCCCGGGGAGGGACCGGGGCCAACGTCCTGACTTTC
CASSARGGTGANVLTF
>TRBV10-1|NA|NA|TRBJ2-7
TGCGCCAGCAGTGACGGGGACGGCTCCTACGAGCAGTACTTC
CASSDGDGSYEQYF
>TRBV5-1|NA|NA|TRBJ1-4
TGCGCCAGCAGCCCGAGAGGGCTTAGCAATGAAAAACTGTTTTTT
CASSPRGLSNEKLFF
>TRBV12-5|TRBD1|NA|TRBJ2-3
TGTGCTAGTGGTCCGGGACAGAAGACAGATACGCAGTATTTT
CASGPGQKTDTQYF
>TRBV7-9|TRBD2|NA|TRBJ2-5
TGTGCCAGCAGCTTGAGTAGCGGGGGGGAAGAGACCCAGTACTTC
CASSLSSGGEETQYF
>TRBV28|NA|NA|TRBJ1-3
TGTGCCAGCAGTTTATCAGGAAACACCATATATTTT
CASSLSGNTIYF
>TRBV3-1/TRBV3-2|NA|NA|TRBJ1-2
TGTGCCAGCAGCCAATATAGCCCTACCCCCGGGACTTTCTACCGTGGGGGCTACACCTTC
CASSQYSPTPGTFYRGGYTF
>TRBV3-1/TRBV3-2|TRBD1|NA|TRBJ2-5
TGTGCCAGCAGCTCCGGGACAGGGGCGAGAGAGACCCAGTACTTC
CASSSGTGARETQYF
>TRBV28|TRBD1|once|TRBJ1-5
TGTGCCAGCACCTTCGACAGGGCACACAATCAGCCCCAGCATTTT
CASTFDRAHNQPQHF
>TRBV7-3|NA|NA|TRBJ1-1
TGTGCCAGCAGCCGAGGCGGGGGAAAGAGCACTGAAGCTTTCTTT
CASSRGGGKSTEAFF
>TRBV13|TRBD2|NA|TRBJ2-3
TGTGCCAGTAGCTTAGGGACTAGCGGCCAAAGAGATACGCAGTATTTT
CASSLGTSGQRDTQYF
>TRBV9|NA|NA|TRBJ2-3
TGTGCCAGCAGTCGTTGGTCCGCAGATACGCAGTATTTT
CASSRWSADTQYF
>TRBV9|TRBD1|NA|TRBJ1-5
TGTGCCAGCAGCTCCGGGGCAGGGGGGAACAATCAGCCCCAGCATTTT
CASSSGAGGNNQPQHF
>TRBV6-4|NA|NA|TRBJ2-2
TGTGCCAGCAGGACACCGAACACCGGGGAGCTGTTTTTT
CASRTPNTGELFF
>TRBV24-1|TRBD1|NA|TRBJ2-3
TGTGCCACCAGTGATTGGAGGACAGGGATCACAGATACGCAGTATTTT
CATSDWRTGITDTQYF
>TRBV7-9|NA|NA|TRBJ1-5
TGTGCCAGCAGCCCCCCCGGTCCTAATCAGCCCCAGCATTTT
CASSPPGPNQPQHF
>TRBV5-1|NA|NA|TRBJ2-3
TGCGCCAGCAGCTTGGAGGGCGGGGGCACAGATACGCAGTATTTT
CASSLEGGGTDTQYF
>TRBV9|NA|NA|TRBJ2-3
TGTGCCAGCAGCCTTCGGATGGGAGGAGATACGCAGTATTTT
CASSLRMGGDTQYF
>TRBV6-5|NA|NA|TRBJ1-1
TGTGCCAGCAGTTACGAGAGGAACACTGAAGCTTTCTTT
CASSYERNTEAFF
>TRBV15|TRBD1|once|TRBJ2-3
TGTGCCACCAGCACCGGGACAGGGGGACGTGTAGATACGCAGTATTTT
CATSTGTGGRVDTQYF
>TRBV6-5|NA|NA|TRBJ1-3
TGTGCCAGCTCCCCCAGCTCTGGAAACACCATATATTTT
CASSPSSGNTIYF
>TRBV19|NA|NA|TRBJ1-3
TGTGCCAGTATTCGGACCAATCAGGGCTTGGCCTCTGGAAACACCATATATTTT
CASIRTNQGLASGNTIYF
>TRBV19|TRBD1|NA|TRBJ2-6
TGTGCCAGTAAGGACAGGGCTGGGGCCAACGTCCTGACTTTC
CASKDRAGANVLTF
>TRBV5-4|NA|NA|TRBJ2-6
TGTGCCAGCAGCTTGGGAGGATATGGGGCCAACGTCCTGACTTTC
CASSLGGYGANVLTF
>TRBV5-1|TRBD1|NA|TRBJ2-5
TGCGCCAGCAGCGCATCAGGGGGTGAGACCCAGTACTTC
CASSASGGETQYF
>TRBV6-5|NA|medium-sized|TRBJ1-1
TGTGCCAGCAGTTACCGACAGTTTATGAACACTGAAGCTTTCTTT
CASSYRQFMNTEAFF
>TRBV29-1|TRBD1|NA|TRBJ1-2
TGCAGCATCAGACTTGGGACAGATGGCTACACCTTC
CSIRLGTDGYTF
>TRBV28|NA|NA|TRBJ1-2
TGTGCCAGCAGTCCCTGGACAGACGGGTATGGCTACACCTTC
CASSPWTDGYGYTF
>TRBV19|TRBD1|NA|TRBJ2-7
TGTGCCAGTAAAGGGACAGGATCCTACGAGCAGTACTTC
CASKGTGSYEQYF
>TRBV7-2|NA|NA|TRBJ1-5
TGTGCCAGCAGCTTATCCCCACAGAGATTTAGCAATCAGCCCCAGCATTTT
CASSLSPQRFSNQPQHF